This entry features one T cell receptor (beta chain) sequence. Its antigen is still unknown. This entry belongs to a study of T cells in Graves' hyperthyroidism and ophthalmopathy. Findings and caveats of the study: In validation, the model predicted ophthalmopathy. These predictions came a median about 6.5 months before onset.

Amplification of TCR beta CDR3 regions was performed using RNA transcripts as template. Using the HTBI primer set, a first-round RT-PCR was run on the TCR CDR3. In TCRdb, the multiplex PCR reads were re-called with MiXCR into one record per CDR3 protein. Of more than 550,000 distinct CDR3 sequences in the sample, approximately 19% are singletons; the top ten hold around 17%. The V gene's germline CDR1 is SGDLS and CDR2 YYNGEE. This CDR3 has 15 amino acids. Losses at the gene ends were 4 bases for V and 3 bases for J; bases not matched to a gene: 9. This chain uses TRBV9 with TRBJ1-1; 7 bases are a match to TRBD1. The sequencing sample was made of blood. The clonotype was recovered from a woman in her 50s with Graves' hyperthyroidism that later progressed to Graves' ophthalmopathy. CDR3 loop: CASSQGAQGDTEAFF. The CDR3 DNA reads as TGTGCCAGCAGCCAAGGGGCTCAGGGGGACACTGAAGCTTTCTTT. The whole variable domain, remainder taken from reference TRBV9 and TRBJ1-1, is DSGVTQTPKHLITATGQRVTLRCSPRSGDLSVYWYQQSLDQGLQFLIQYYNGEERAKGNILERFSAQQFPDLHSELNLSSLELGDSALYFCASSQGAQGDTEAFFGQGTRLTVV.